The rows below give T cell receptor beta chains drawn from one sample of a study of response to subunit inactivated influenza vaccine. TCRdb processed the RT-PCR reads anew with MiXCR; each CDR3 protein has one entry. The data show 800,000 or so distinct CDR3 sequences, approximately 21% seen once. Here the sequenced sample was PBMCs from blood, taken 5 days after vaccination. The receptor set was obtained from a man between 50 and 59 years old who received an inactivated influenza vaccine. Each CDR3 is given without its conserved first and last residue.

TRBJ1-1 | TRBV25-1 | ASSPLGYTEAF
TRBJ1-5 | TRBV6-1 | ASSGVGFNSNQPQH
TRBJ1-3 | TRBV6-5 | ASSYSAGGNTIY
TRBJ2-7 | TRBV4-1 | ASSQVSSGETYEQY
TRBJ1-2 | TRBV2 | ASSFGRAREAYYGYT
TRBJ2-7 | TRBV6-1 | ASRRTGNSYEQY
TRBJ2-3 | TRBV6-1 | ASSGRALGRAPGDTQY
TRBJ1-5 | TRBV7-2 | ASSLQQGASRQPQH
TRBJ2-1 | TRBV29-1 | SVEVGLAVTDEQF
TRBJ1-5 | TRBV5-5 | ASSLFPSNQPQH
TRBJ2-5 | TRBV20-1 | SARDVEGAVQETQY
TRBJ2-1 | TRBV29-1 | SVERRDRGNEQF
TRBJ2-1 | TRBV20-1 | SARDTGGSSYNEQF
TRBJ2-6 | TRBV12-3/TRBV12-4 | ASSRISGANVLT
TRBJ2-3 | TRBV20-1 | SARLAALSQY
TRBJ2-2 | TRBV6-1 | ASSGELHTGELF
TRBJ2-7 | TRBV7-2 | ASSLTGRGHEQY
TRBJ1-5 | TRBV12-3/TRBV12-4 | ASSWTGNQPQH
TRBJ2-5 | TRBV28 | ASSYLRGPAETQY
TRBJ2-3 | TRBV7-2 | ASSLPAGYTDTQY
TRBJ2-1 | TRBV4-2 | ASSLLRDRADNEQF
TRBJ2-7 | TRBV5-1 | ASSAQGVFSYEQY